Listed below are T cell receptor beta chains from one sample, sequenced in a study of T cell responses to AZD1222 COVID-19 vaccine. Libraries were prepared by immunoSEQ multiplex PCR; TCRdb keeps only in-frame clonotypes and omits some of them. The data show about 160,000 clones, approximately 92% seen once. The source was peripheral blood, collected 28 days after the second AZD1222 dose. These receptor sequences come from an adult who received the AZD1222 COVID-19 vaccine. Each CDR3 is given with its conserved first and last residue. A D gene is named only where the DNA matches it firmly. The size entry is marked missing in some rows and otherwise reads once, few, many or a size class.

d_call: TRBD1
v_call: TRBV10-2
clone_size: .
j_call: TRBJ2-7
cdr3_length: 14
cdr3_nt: TGCGCCAGCAGTGAGTACAGGGGGCGTAACGAGCAGTACTTC
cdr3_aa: CASSEYRGRNEQYF

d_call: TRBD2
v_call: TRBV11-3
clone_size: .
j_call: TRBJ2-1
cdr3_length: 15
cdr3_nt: TGTGCCAGCAGCCAGGGACTAGCGGGAGGGGGTGAGCAGTTCTTC
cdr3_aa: CASSQGLAGGGEQFF

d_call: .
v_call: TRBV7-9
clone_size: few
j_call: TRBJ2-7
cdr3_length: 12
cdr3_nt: TGTGCCAGCAGCTTAGGTAGTTACGAGCAGTACTTC
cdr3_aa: CASSLGSYEQYF

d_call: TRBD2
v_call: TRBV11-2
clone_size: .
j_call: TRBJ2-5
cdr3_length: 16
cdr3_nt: TGTGCCAGCAGCTTAGAAGGTCTAGCGGGAGGGAGGACCCAGTACTTC
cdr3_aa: CASSLEGLAGGRTQYF

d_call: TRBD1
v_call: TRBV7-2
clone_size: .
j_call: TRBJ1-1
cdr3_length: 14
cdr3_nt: TGTGCCAGCAGCTACAGGGGCTTTAACACTGAAGCTTTCTTT
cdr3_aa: CASSYRGFNTEAFF

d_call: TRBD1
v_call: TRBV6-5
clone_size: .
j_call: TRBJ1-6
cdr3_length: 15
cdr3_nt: TGTGCCAGCAGTTACGCCCGGGACAGGATTCAGCCCCTCCACTTT
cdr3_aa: CASSYARDRIQPLHF

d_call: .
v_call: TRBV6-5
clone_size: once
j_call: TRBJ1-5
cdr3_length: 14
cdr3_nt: TGTGCCAGCAGTTACTCGATAGGACATCAGCCCCAGCATTTT
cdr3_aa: CASSYSIGHQPQHF

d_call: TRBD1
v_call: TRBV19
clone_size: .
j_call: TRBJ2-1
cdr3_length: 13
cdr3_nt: TGTGCCAGTAGTATAACCAGGGGGAATGAGCAGTTCTTC
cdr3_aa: CASSITRGNEQFF

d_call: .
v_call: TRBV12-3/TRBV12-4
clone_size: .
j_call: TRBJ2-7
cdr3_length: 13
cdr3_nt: TGTGCCAGCAGTTTAGGCCGGCGGAACGAGCAGTACTTC
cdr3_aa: CASSLGRRNEQYF

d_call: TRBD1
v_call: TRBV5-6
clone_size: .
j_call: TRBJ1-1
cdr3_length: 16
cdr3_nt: TGTGCCAGCAGCGACCTAAGGGACAGACCGAACACTGAAGCTTTCTTT
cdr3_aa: CASSDLRDRPNTEAFF

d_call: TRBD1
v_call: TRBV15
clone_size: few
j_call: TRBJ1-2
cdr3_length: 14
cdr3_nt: TGTGCCACCAGCGCTCGGGACAGTAGGAGTGGCTACACCTTC
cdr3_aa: CATSARDSRSGYTF

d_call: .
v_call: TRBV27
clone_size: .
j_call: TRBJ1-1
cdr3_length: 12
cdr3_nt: TGTGCCAGCAGTTTATCGGGCGGTGAAGCTTTCTTT
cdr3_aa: CASSLSGGEAFF

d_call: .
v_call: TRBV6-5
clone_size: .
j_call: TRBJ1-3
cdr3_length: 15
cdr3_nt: TGTGCCAGCAGTTACTCCCAGGGCTCTGGAAACACCATATATTTT
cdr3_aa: CASSYSQGSGNTIYF

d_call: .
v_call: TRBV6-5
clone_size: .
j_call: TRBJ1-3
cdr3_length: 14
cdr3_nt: TGTGCCAGCAGTTCCTCGGTATCTGGAAACACCATATATTTT
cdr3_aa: CASSSSVSGNTIYF

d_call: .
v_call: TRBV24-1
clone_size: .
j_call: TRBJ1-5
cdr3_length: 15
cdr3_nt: TGTGCCACCACCCCCCGAACAGGGTATCATCAGCCCCAGCATTTT
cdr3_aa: CATTPRTGYHQPQHF

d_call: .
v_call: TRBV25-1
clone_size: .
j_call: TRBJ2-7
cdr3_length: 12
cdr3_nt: TGTGCCAGCAGTGAATCCTCAGCCGAGCAGTACTTC
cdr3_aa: CASSESSAEQYF

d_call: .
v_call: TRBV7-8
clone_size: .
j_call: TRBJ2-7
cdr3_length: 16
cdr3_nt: TGTGCCAGCAGCCCGGGGTTCCTGAAGGGAATCGACGAGCAGTACTTC
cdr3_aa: CASSPGFLKGIDEQYF

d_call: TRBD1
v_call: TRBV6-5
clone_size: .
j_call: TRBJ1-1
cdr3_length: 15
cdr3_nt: TGTGCCAGCAGTCCCCAGACAGGGGCGGACACTGAAGCTTTCTTT
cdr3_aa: CASSPQTGADTEAFF

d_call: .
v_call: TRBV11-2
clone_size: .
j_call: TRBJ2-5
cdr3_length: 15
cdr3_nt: TGTGCCAGCAGCGTTAGGAGACAGATTCAAGAGACCCAGTACTTC
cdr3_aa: CASSVRRQIQETQYF

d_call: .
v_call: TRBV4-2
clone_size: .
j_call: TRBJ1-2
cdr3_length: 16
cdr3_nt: TGTGCCAGCAGCCAAGATGGGACTGGGGGGTGGTATGGCTACACCTTC
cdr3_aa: CASSQDGTGGWYGYTF

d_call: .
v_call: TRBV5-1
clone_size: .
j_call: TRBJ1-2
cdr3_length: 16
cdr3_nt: TGCGCCAGCAGCAGCTCCCCGGGACAAGCTAACTATGGCTACACCTTC
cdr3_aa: CASSSSPGQANYGYTF

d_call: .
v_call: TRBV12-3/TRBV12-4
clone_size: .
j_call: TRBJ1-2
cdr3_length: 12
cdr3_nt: TGTGCCAGCAGTTTAGGAGTCTATGGCTACACCTTC
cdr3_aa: CASSLGVYGYTF

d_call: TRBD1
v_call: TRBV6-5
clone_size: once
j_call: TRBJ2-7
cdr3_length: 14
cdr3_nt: TGTGCCAGCAGTTACCCGGGACAGGAACGCGAGCAGTACTTC
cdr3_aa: CASSYPGQEREQYF

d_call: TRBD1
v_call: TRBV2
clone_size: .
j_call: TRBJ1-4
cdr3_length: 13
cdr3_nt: TGTGCCAGCAGTGAAATTCGGGGACAGGGACTGTTTTTT
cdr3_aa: CASSEIRGQGLFF

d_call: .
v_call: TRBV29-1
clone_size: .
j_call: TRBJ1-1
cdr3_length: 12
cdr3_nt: TGCAGCGTAGACAGGACGAACACTGAAGCTTTCTTT
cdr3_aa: CSVDRTNTEAFF

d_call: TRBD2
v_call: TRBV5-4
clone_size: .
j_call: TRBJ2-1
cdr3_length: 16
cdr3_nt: TGTGCCAGCAGCCCCGGGACTAGCGGATCCTACAATGAGCAGTTCTTC
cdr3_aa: CASSPGTSGSYNEQFF

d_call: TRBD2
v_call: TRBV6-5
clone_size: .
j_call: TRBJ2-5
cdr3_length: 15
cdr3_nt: TGTGCCAGCAGTTACCAGGCGGGGGTGCAAGAGACCCAGTACTTC
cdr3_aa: CASSYQAGVQETQYF

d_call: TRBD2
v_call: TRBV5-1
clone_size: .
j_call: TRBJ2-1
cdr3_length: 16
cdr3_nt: TGCGCCAGCAGCTCCTCGGAGAGCGGGAGAAGCAATGAGCAGTTCTTC
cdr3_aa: CASSSSESGRSNEQFF

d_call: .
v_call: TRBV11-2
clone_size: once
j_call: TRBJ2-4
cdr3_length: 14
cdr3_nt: TGTGCCAGCAGCCAGGGGGAGGCAGGGCACATTCAGTACTTC
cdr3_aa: CASSQGEAGHIQYF

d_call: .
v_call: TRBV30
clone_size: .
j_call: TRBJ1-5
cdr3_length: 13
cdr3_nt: TGTGCCTGGAGTGTCGGGGGCAATCAGCCCCAGCATTTT
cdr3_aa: CAWSVGGNQPQHF

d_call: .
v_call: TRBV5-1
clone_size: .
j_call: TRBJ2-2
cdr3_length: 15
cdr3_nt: TGCGCCAGCAGCAAAGACAGAACTTACACCGGGGAGCTGTTTTTT
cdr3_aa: CASSKDRTYTGELFF

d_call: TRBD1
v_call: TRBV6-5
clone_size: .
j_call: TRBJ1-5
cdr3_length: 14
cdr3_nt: TGTGCCAGCAGACCTCGACAGGGGAGATCGCCCCAGCATTTT
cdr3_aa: CASRPRQGRSPQHF

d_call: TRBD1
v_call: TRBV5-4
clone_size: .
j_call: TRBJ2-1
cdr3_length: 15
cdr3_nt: TGTGCCAGCAGCTTGGTAGGGACAGGGGGTCGCGAGCAGTTCTTC
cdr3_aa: CASSLVGTGGREQFF

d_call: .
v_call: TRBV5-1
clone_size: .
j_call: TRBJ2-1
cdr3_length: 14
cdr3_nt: TGCGCCAGCAGCTTGGAGGGAGGTTACAATGAGCAGTTCTTC
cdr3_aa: CASSLEGGYNEQFF

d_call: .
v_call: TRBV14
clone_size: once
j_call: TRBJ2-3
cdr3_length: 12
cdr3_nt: TGTGCCAGCAGCCAAAACGCAGATACGCAGTATTTT
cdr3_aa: CASSQNADTQYF

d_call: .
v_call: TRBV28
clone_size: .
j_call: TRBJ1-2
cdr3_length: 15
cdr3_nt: TGTGCCAGCAGTTCCCCAGGGATTGGAAACTATGGCTACACCTTC
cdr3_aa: CASSSPGIGNYGYTF

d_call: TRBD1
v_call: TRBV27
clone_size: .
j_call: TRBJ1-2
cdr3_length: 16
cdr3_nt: TGTGCCAGCAGGACCGGGACAGGGCGCTTAAACTATGGCTACACCTTC
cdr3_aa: CASRTGTGRLNYGYTF

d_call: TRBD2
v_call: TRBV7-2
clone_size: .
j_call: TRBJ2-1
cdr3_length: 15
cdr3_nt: TGTGCCAGCAGCCCCCTAGCGGGGTACTACAATGAGCAGTTCTTC
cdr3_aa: CASSPLAGYYNEQFF

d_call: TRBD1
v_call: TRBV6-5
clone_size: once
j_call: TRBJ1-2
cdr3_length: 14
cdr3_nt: TGTGCCAGCAGTTATTCGGGACAGGGGTTTGGCTACACCTTC
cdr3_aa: CASSYSGQGFGYTF

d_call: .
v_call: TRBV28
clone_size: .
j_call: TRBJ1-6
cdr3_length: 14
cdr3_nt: TGTGCCAGCAGGGCAGGACAGTATAATTCACCCCTCCACTTT
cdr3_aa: CASRAGQYNSPLHF

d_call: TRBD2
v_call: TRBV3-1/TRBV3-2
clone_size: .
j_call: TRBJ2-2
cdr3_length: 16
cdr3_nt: TGTGCCAGCAGCCAAGATTTAGCGGGAGTGACCGGGGAGCTGTTTTTT
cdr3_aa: CASSQDLAGVTGELFF